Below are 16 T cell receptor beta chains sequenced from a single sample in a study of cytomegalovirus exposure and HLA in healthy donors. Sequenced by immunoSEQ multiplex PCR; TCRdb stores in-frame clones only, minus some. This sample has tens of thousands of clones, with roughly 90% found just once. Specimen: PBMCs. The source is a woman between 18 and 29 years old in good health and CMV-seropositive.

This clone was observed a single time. CDR3 coding DNA: TGTGCCAGCAGCACCCGGGACAGATACTACGAGCAGTACTTC. Amino acids: CASSTRDRYYEQYF. This chain links TRBV7-8 with TRBJ2-7; 7 bases align to TRBD1. Unmatched junction bases numbered 7, after V lost 5 bases and J lost 3 bases. Germline V gives CDR1 SGHVS, CDR2 FQNEAQ. The CDR3 has 14 residues.

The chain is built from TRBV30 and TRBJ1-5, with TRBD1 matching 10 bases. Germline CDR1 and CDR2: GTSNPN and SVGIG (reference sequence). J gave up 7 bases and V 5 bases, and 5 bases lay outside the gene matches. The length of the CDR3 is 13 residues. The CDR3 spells CAWDRGRGQPQHF. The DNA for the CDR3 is TGTGCCTGGGACAGGGGGCGCGGACAGCCCCAGCATTTT.

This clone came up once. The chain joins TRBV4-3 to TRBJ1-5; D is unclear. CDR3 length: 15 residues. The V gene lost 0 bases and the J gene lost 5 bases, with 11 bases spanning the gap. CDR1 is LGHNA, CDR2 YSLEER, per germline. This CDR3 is CASSQDPRLDQPQHF. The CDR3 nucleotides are TGCGCCAGCAGCCAAGATCCGCGGTTGGATCAGCCCCAGCATTTT.

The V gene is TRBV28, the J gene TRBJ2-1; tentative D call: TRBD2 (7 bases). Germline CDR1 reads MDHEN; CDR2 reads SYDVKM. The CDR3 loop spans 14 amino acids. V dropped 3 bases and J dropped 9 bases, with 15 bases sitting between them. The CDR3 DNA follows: TGTGCCAGCAGTTTGGGGCGGGGGCGCAGTGAGCAGTTCTTC. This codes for CASSLGRGRSEQFF.

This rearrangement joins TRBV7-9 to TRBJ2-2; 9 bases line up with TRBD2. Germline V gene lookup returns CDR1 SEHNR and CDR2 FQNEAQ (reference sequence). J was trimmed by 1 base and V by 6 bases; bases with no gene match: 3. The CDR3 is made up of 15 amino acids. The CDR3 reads CASRPSGENTGELFF. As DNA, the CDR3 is TGTGCCAGCAGACCTAGCGGGGAGAACACCGGGGAGCTGTTTTTT.

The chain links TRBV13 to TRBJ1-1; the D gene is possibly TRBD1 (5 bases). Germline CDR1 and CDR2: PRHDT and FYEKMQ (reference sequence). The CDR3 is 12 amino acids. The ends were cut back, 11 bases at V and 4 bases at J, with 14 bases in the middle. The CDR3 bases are TGTGCCCCTCAGAGGCAGGGCACTGAAGCTTTCTTT. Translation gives CAPQRQGTEAFF.

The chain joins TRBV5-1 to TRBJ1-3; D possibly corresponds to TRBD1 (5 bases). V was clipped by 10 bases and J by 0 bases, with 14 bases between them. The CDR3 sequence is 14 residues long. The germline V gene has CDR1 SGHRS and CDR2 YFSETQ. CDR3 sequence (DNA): TGCGCCTCCCAAGAAAGGGGCTCTGGAAACACCATATATTTT. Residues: CASQERGSGNTIYF.

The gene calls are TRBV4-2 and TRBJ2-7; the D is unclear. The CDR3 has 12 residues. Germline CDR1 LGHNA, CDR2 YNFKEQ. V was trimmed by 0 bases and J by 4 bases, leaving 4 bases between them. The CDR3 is CASSQDMYEQYF. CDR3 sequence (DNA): TGTGCCAGCAGCCAAGATATGTACGAGCAGTACTTC.

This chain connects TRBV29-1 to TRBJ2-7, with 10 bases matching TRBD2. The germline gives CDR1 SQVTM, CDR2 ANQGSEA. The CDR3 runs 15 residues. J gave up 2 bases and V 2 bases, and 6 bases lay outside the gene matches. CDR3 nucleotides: TGCAGCGTTGAAACCTCTAGCGGGAGACCCTACGAGCAGTACTTC. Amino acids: CSVETSSGRPYEQYF.

CDR3 region: CASSRLRTQPNTEAFF. DNA of the CDR3: TGTGCCAGCAGCCGCCTCAGGACTCAGCCTAACACTGAAGCTTTCTTT. The chain combines TRBV5-4 with TRBJ1-1; no firm D call. Germline V lookup: CDR1 SGHNT, CDR2 YYREEE (reference sequence). Trimming took off 4 bases at V and 2 bases at J, with 18 bases between the two ends. The CDR3 totals 16 residues.

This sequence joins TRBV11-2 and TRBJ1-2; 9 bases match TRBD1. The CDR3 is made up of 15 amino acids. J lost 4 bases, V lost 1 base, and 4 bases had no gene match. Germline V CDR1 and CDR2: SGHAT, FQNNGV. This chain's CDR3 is CASSLGQGVFYGYTF. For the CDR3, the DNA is TGTGCCAGCAGCTTAGGACAGGGGGTGTTCTATGGCTACACCTTC.

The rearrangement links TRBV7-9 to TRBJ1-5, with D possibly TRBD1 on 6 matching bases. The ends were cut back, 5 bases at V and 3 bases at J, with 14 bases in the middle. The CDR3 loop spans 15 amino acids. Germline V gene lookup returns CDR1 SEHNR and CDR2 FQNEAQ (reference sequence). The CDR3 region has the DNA TGTGCCAGCAGCCCTTCGTGGGACACCAATCAGCCCCAGCATTTT. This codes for CASSPSWDTNQPQHF.

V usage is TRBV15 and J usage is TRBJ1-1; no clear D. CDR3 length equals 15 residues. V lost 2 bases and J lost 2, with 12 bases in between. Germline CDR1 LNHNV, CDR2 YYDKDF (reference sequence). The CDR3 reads CATSRTGRANTEAFF. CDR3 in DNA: TGTGCCACCAGCAGAACCGGGAGGGCTAACACTGAAGCTTTCTTT.

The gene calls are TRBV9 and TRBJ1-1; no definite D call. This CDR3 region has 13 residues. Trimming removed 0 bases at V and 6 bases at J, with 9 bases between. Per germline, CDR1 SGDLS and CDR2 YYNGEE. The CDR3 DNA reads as TGTGCCAGCAGCGTAGTCTCGAGCGCTGAAGCTTTCTTT. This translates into CASSVVSSAEAFF.

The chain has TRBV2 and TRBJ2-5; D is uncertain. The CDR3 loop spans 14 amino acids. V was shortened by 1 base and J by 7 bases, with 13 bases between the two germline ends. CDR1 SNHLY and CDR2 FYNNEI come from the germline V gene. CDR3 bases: TGTGCCAGCAGTGAAGGACTCCTGGGTGGGACCCAGTACTTC. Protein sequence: CASSEGLLGGTQYF.

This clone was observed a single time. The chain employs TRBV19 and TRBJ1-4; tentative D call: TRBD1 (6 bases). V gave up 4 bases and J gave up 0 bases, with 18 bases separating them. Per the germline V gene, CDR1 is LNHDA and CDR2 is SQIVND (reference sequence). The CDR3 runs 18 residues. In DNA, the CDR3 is TGTGCCAGTAGTACGGAGCGGGACACCTATGCAACTAATGAAAAACTGTTTTTT. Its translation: CASSTERDTYATNEKLFF.